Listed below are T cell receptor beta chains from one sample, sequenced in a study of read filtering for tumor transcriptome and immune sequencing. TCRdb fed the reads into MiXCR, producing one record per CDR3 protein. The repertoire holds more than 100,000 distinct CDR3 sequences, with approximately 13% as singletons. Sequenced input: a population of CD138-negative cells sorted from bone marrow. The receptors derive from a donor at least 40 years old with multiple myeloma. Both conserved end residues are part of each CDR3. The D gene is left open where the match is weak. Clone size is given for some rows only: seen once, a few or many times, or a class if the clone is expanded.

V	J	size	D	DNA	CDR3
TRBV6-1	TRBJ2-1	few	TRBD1	TGTGCCAGCAGTCGGACAGGGTACAATGAGCAGTTCTTC	CASSRTGYNEQFF
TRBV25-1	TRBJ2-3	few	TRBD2	TGTGCCAGCAGTTGCGTAGCGGGCGATGCCAGCACAGATACGCAGTATTTT	CASSCVAGDASTDTQYF
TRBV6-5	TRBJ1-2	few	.	TGTGCCAGCAGCCCGGGGCCTAAGGGGAAGTCCTATGGCTACACCTTC	CASSPGPKGKSYGYTF
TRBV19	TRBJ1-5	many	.	TGTGCCAGTAGTATAGTAAATCAGCCCCAGCATTTT	CASSIVNQPQHF
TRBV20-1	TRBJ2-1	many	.	TGCAGTGCGGGGACGAAAAGGGGCCTTTACAATGAGCAGTTCTTC	CSAGTKRGLYNEQFF
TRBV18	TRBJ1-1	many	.	TGTGCCAGCTCACCACCGAGTAAGGGATCGAACACTGAAGCTTTCTTT	CASSPPSKGSNTEAFF
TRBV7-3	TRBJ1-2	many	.	TGTGCCAGCAGCTTTCAGGCCGCCTATGGCTACACCTTC	CASSFQAAYGYTF
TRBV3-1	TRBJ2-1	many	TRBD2	TGTGCCAGCAGCCAAGAGGTCAAGACTAGCGGGATAGTGGATGAGCAGTTCTTC	CASSQEVKTSGIVDEQFF
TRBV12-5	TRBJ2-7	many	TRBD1	TGTGCTAGTGGTTTACTTCAGGGGGCTCGGGAGCAGTACTTC	CASGLLQGAREQYF
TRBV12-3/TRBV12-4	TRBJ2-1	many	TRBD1	TGTGCCAGCAGTTTAGGGGACAGGGGGCTTATTTTCAATGAGCAGTTCTTC	CASSLGDRGLIFNEQFF
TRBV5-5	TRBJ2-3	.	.	TGTGCCAGCAGCTGGGGCACAGATACGCAGTATTTT	CASSWGTDTQYF
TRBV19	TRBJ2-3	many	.	TGTGCCAGTAGCACCGCCCGGGACCTAGATACGCAGTATTTT	CASSTARDLDTQYF
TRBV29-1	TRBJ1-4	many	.	TGCAGCGTCCGGGAGGATGAAAAACTGTTTTTT	CSVREDEKLFF
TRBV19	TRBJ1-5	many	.	TGTGCCAGTAGTAGGGACTTCTCTAGCAATCAGCCCCAGCATTTT	CASSRDFSSNQPQHF
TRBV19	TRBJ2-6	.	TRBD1	TGTGCCAGTAGTAGAGGGGGGACAGGGAACTCTGGGGCCAACGTCCTGACTTTC	CASSRGGTGNSGANVLTF
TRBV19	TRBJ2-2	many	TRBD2	TGTGCCAGTAGTATCGAGCGGGAGGCGTCCACCGGGGAGCTGTTTTTT	CASSIEREASTGELFF
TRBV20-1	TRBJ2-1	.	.	TGCAGTGCTAGAAACCCTAGCGACTCCTACAATGAGCAGTTCTTC	CSARNPSDSYNEQFF
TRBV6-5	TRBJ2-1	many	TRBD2	TGTGCCAGCAGTCCACTGGCTAGCGGGAGAGACAATGAGCAGTTCTTC	CASSPLASGRDNEQFF
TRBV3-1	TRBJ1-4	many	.	TGTGCCAGCAGCCTCCGCGGATTCTATAATGAAAAACTGTTTTTT	CASSLRGFYNEKLFF
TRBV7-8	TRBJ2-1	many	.	TGTGCCAGCAGCCTCCAATTCGGCAATGAGCAGTTCTTC	CASSLQFGNEQFF
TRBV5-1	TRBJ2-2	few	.	TGCGCCAGTTGGTGGGGGGCCGCGAACACCGGGGAGCTGTTTTTT	CASWWGAANTGELFF
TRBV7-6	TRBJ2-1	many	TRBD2	TGTGCCAGCAGCCGTAGGGCTAGCGGTCCTGAGTCCCTTGGGGATGAGCAGTTCTTC	CASSRRASGPESLGDEQFF
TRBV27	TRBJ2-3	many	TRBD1	TGTGCCAGCAACAAGGACAGGCTTAAAAAAGATACGCAGTATTTT	CASNKDRLKKDTQYF